This TCR beta chain came from a study of blood T cell repertoires in COVID-19. The overall study: The origin of the acute and convalescent COVID-19 samples was the United States, Italy and Spain. Sample material is recorded as cDNA or gDNA derived from T cells, B-cell-depleted T cells, or PBMCs.

Authors' analysis steps: Amplified reference gene primers provided the basis for estimating nucleated cell counts. The data were produced by immunoSEQ multiplex PCR, yet TCRdb's version contains in-frame clones alone and is incomplete. V, J and clone size are taken as reported in that table, and D and trimming were inferred from the DNA itself. The sample includes some 300,000 clones, 88% of them seen just once. The germline V gene has CDR1 LGHNA and CDR2 YSLEER. The CDR3 runs to 17 residues. J was trimmed by 0 bases and V by 0 bases; bases with no gene match: 5. The chain is built from TRBV4-3 and TRBJ2-1, with TRBD2 matching 7 bases. Sequences were obtained from peripheral blood. The sequence came from a woman younger than 45 who had recovered from COVID-19. The CDR3 here is CASSQDLASGSYNEQFF. CDR3 in DNA: TGCGCCAGCAGCCAAGACTTAGCTAGCGGCTCCTACAATGAGCAGTTCTTC.